A selection of T cell receptor beta chains follows, all from one sample in a study of early stage breast cancer tumors. TCRdb's table, derived via immunoSEQ multiplex PCR, lists solely in-frame clones and lacks some. The data contain under 45,000 clones, around 69% of them singletons. The sample consisted of blood. The receptors shown here come from a person between 50 and 60 years old with breast cancer. CDR3s include the opening cysteine and the closing phenylalanine or tryptophan. D genes are given only for firm matches. Clone size is given for some rows only: seen once, a few or many times, or a class if the clone is expanded.

d_call | j_call | v_call | clone_size | cdr3_aa | cdr3_nt
NA | TRBJ2-2 | TRBV11-2 | NA | CASSLFRDGELFF | TGTGCCAGCAGCTTATTCAGGGATGGGGAGCTGTTTTTT
TRBD1 | TRBJ2-7 | TRBV6-5 | once | CASSYRDSNYEQYF | TGTGCCAGCAGTTACCGGGACAGCAACTACGAGCAGTACTTC
NA | TRBJ1-1 | TRBV2 | NA | CASSERTVNTEAFF | TGTGCCAGCAGCGAAAGAACAGTGAACACTGAAGCTTTCTTT
TRBD1 | TRBJ1-5 | TRBV2 | NA | CASSGIGGGQPQHF | TGTGCCAGCAGTGGGATAGGGGGCGGCCAGCCCCAGCATTTT
NA | TRBJ1-5 | TRBV19 | NA | CAIGRGGQPQHF | TGTGCCATCGGTAGAGGCGGCCAGCCCCAGCATTTT
NA | TRBJ1-1 | TRBV19 | NA | CASSSGALGNTEAFF | TGTGCCAGTTCCTCAGGGGCGCTGGGGAACACTGAAGCTTTCTTT
TRBD2 | TRBJ2-1 | TRBV19 | NA | CASRRLAGRNEQFF | TGTGCCAGTAGGAGACTAGCGGGCCGCAATGAGCAGTTCTTC
TRBD2 | TRBJ2-3 | TRBV9 | NA | CASSVGTSGSTDTQYF | TGTGCCAGCAGCGTAGGGACTAGCGGGAGCACAGATACGCAGTATTTT
TRBD1 | TRBJ1-1 | TRBV7-2 | NA | CASSFGQGARISEAFF | TGTGCCAGCAGCTTTGGACAGGGGGCGCGTATCTCCGAAGCTTTCTTT
TRBD2 | TRBJ2-5 | TRBV2 | NA | CASSGAGLAGETQYF | TGTGCCAGCAGTGGAGCGGGACTAGCGGGAGAGACCCAGTACTTC
TRBD2 | TRBJ2-5 | TRBV27 | once | CASSRRGGLAGRQETQYF | TGTGCCAGCAGCCGTCGAGGCGGTCTAGCGGGGCGGCAAGAGACCCAGTACTTC
NA | TRBJ1-2 | TRBV4-3 | few | CASSQGVGDYGYTF | TGCGCCAGCAGCCAAGGGGTCGGGGACTATGGCTACACCTTC
NA | TRBJ2-2 | TRBV5-1 | few | CASSPRGDTGELFF | TGCGCCAGCAGCCCCAGGGGGGACACCGGGGAGCTGTTTTTT
NA | TRBJ2-1 | TRBV13 | NA | CASSLSGFHYNEQFF | TGTGCCAGCAGTTTGAGCGGGTTTCACTACAATGAGCAGTTCTTC
NA | TRBJ2-2 | TRBV5-1 | NA | CASSLAGGNTGELFF | TGCGCCAGCAGCTTGGCCGGGGGAAACACCGGGGAGCTGTTTTTT
TRBD2 | TRBJ2-7 | TRBV2 | NA | CASSGLARREDLF | TGTGCCAGCAGTGGCCTGGCGAGGCGGGAGGACCTTTTC
TRBD1 | TRBJ2-7 | TRBV10-3 | NA | CAIRPGQTLSYEQYF | TGTGCCATCAGGCCGGGACAGACACTCTCCTACGAGCAGTACTTC
TRBD2 | TRBJ2-1 | TRBV27 | NA | CASSLGASGVMWFF | TGTGCCAGCAGTTTAGGGGCTAGCGGGGTAATGTGGTTCTTC
TRBD1 | TRBJ2-3 | TRBV7-6 | NA | CASSLEAGGTSTDTQYF | TGTGCCAGCAGCTTAGAGGCAGGGGGTACTAGCACAGATACGCAGTATTTT
TRBD2 | TRBJ2-5 | TRBV6-1 | NA | CASSAGLAGIQETQYF | TGTGCCAGCAGTGCCGGGCTAGCGGGGATCCAAGAGACCCAGTACTTC
TRBD1 | TRBJ1-3 | TRBV5-8 | NA | CASTLRGRDRDGNTIYF | TGTGCCAGCACCCTCCGGGGCCGAGACAGGGACGGAAACACCATATATTTT
TRBD1 | TRBJ2-6 | TRBV5-1 | once | CASSLGQGVLTGANVLTF | TGCGCCAGCAGCTTGGGACAGGGGGTCCTAACGGGGGCCAACGTCCTGACTTTC
NA | TRBJ2-6 | TRBV7-9 | NA | CASSPGVWVGGANVLTF | TGTGCCAGCAGCCCGGGAGTCTGGGTTGGCGGGGCCAACGTCCTGACTTTC
TRBD2 | TRBJ2-1 | TRBV29-1 | once | CSVTSGVGVYNEQFF | TGCAGCGTGACTAGCGGGGTTGGGGTATACAATGAGCAGTTCTTC
NA | TRBJ2-5 | TRBV19 | NA | CASSTFHGEETQYF | TGTGCCAGTAGTACCTTCCACGGGGAAGAGACCCAGTACTTC
NA | TRBJ2-1 | TRBV19 | NA | CASSKSGWGDNEQFF | TGTGCCAGTAGTAAATCAGGGTGGGGGGACAATGAGCAGTTCTTC
TRBD1 | TRBJ1-2 | TRBV4-3 | NA | CASSQVNLGQGYGYTF | TGCGCCAGCAGCCAAGTAAATCTCGGACAGGGGTATGGCTACACCTTC
NA | TRBJ2-1 | TRBV27 | NA | CASSRYNEQFF | TGTGCCAGCAGCCGTTACAATGAGCAGTTCTTC